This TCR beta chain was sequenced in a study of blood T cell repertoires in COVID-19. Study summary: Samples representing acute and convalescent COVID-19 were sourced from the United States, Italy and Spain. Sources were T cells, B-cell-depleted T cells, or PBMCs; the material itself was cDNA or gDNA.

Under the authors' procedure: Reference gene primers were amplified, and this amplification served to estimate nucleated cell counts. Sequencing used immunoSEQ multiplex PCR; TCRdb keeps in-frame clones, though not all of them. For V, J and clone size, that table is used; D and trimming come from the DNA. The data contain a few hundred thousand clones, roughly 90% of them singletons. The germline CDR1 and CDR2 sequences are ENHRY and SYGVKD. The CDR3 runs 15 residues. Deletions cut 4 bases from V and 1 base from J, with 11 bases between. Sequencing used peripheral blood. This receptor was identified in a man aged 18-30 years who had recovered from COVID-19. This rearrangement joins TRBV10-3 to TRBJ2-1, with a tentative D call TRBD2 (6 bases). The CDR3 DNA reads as TGTGCCATCAGTGGCGGGACGGATTCCTACAATGAGCAGTTCTTC. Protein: CAISGGTDSYNEQFF.